This TCR beta chain was recovered during a study of control samples from healthy donors and cancer patients. Trimming cost V 4 bases and J 6 bases, with 13 bases left between them. The CDR3 covers 13 residues. Germline assignment: CDR1 LGHNA and CDR2 YNFKEQ. Profiling relied on immunoSEQ multiplex PCR, and the TCRdb table lists in-frame clones only, not all of them. The sample lists 150,000 or so clones, around 88% occurring once. This receptor was identified in a woman aged 25 to 39 in good health. The chain uses TRBV4-2 and TRBJ2-7; D possibly matches TRBD1 or TRBD2 (5 bases each). The specimen was blood. In nucleotides, the CDR3 is TGTGCCAGCAGCCCCGGGACCTCCGGCGAGCAGTACTTC. It yields the protein CASSPGTSGEQYF.